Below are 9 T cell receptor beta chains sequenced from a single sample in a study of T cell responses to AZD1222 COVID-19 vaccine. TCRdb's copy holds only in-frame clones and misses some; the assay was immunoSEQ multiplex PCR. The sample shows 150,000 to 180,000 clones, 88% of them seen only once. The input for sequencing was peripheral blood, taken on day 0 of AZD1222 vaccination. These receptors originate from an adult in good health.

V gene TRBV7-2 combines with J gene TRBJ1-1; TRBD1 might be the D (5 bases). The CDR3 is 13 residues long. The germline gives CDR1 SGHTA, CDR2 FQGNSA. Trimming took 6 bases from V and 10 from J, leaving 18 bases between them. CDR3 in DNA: TGTGCCAGCAGTGCTAGGGGATTTATCGGAGCTTTCTTT. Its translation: CASSARGFIGAFF. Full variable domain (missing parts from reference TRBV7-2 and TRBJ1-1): GAGVSQSPSNKVTEKGKDVELRCDPISGHTALYWYRQSLGQGLEFLIYFQGNSAPDKSGLPSDRFSAERTGGSVSTLTIQRTQQEDSAVYLCASSARGFIGAFFGQGTRLTVV.

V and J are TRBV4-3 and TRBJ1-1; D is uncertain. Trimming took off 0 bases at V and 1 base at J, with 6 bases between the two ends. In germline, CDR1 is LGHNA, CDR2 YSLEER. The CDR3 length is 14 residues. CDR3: CASSQEWGNTEAFF. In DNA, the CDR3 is TGCGCCAGCAGCCAAGAATGGGGGAACACTGAAGCTTTCTTT.

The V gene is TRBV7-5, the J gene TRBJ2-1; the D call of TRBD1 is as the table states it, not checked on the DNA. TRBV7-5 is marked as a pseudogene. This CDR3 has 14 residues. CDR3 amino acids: CARSLNGSYNEQFF. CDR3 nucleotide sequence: TGTGCCAGAAGCTTAAATGGCTCTTACAATGAGCAGTTCTTC.

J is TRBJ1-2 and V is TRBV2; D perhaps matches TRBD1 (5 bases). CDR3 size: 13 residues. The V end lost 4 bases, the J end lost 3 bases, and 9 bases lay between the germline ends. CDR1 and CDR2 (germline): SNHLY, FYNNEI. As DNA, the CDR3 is TGTGCCAGCAGTGCGCAGGGTGACTATGGCTACACCTTC. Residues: CASSAQGDYGYTF. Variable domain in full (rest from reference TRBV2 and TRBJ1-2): EPEVTQTPSHQVTQMGQEVILRCVPISNHLYFYWYRQILGQKVEFLVSFYNNEISEKSEIFDDQFSVERPDGSNFTLKIRSTKLEDSAMYFCASSAQGDYGYTFGSGTRLTVV.

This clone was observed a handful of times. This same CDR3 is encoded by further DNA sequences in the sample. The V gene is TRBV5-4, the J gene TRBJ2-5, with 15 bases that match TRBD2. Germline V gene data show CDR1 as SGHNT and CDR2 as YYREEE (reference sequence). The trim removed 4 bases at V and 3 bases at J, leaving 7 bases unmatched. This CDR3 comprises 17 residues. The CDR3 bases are TGTGCCAGCAGCCCCGGACTAGCGGGGGGGCCGGAAGAGACCCAGTACTTC. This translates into CASSPGLAGGPEETQYF.

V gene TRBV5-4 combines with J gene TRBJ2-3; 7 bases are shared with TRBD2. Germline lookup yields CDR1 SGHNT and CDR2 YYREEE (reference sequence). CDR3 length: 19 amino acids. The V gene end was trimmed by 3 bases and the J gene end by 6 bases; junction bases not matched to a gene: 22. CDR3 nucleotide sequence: TGTGCCAGCAGCTCGGACCAAATCACTAGCGCCCCTGGGCGGGATACGCAGTATTTT. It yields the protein CASSSDQITSAPGRDTQYF.

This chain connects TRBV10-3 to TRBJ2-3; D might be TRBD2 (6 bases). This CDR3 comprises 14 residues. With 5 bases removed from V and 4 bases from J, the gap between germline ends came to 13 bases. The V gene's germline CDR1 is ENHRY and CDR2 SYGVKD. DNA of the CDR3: TGTGCCATCAGTCCTAGCGAGGTGCCAGATACGCAGTATTTT. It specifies CAISPSEVPDTQYF.

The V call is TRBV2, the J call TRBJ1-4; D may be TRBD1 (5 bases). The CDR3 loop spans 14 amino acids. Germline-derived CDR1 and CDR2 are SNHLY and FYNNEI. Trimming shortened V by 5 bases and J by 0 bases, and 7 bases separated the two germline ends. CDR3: CASSRQTTNEKLFF. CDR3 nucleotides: TGTGCCAGCAGTAGACAGACAACTAATGAAAAACTGTTTTTT. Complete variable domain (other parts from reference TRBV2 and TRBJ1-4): EPEVTQTPSHQVTQMGQEVILRCVPISNHLYFYWYRQILGQKVEFLVSFYNNEISEKSEIFDDQFSVERPDGSNFTLKIRSTKLEDSAMYFCASSRQTTNEKLFFGSGTQLSVL.

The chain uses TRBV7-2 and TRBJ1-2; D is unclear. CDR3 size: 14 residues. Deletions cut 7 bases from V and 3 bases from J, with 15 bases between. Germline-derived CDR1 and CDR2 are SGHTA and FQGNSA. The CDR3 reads CASTLNRRDYGYTF. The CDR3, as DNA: TGTGCCAGCACCCTAAACAGAAGGGACTATGGCTACACCTTC.